Below, 18 T cell receptor beta chains from the same sample are listed, as sequenced in a study of blood T cell dynamics during melanoma immunotherapy. Specified time point: pre-treatment baseline. The repertoire was sequenced with immunoSEQ multiplex PCR; TCRdb's copy has only in-frame clones and lacks some. The sample includes 15,000 or so clones, approximately 84% of them seen just once. Sequenced material: blood, taken from a patient treated with checkpoint blockade. The receptors derive from a human donor with melanoma.

The gene calls are TRBV10-3 and TRBJ1-2; tentative D call: TRBD1 (6 bases). Trimming removed 2 bases from V and 4 bases from J, with 20 bases in between. The CDR3 extends over 17 amino acids. Germline V lookup: CDR1 ENHRY, CDR2 SYGVKD. The CDR3, as DNA: TGTGCCATCAGTGAGGAGTCTACAGGGCTTAGTTTCTATGGCTACACCTTC. Translating it yields CAISEESTGLSFYGYTF.

The genes are TRBV27 and TRBJ2-3; TRBD2 matches at 12 bases. CDR3 length: 16 amino acids. Germline V gene lookup returns CDR1 MNHEY and CDR2 SMNVEV (reference sequence). The V and J ends lost 6 bases and 2 bases, in that order; junction bases with no gene match: 6. The CDR3 nucleotides read TGTGCCAGCAGGTTGGGACTAGCGGGTGCCACAGATACGCAGTATTTT. It yields the protein CASRLGLAGATDTQYF.

The V and J genes are TRBV20-1 and TRBJ2-5; D unresolved. Germline V gene data show CDR1 as DFQATT and CDR2 as SNEGSKA (reference sequence). Trimming cost V 7 bases and J 2 bases, with 8 bases left between them. The CDR3 covers 11 residues. For the CDR3, the DNA is TGCAGTGGAACGACTCAAGAGACCCAGTACTTC. This gives the protein CSGTTQETQYF.

This sequence joins TRBV6-1 and TRBJ2-7; a possible D gene is TRBD1 (5 bases). Trimming shortened V by 4 bases and J by 4 bases, and 11 bases separated the two germline ends. The CDR3 runs 13 residues. Germline loops: CDR1 MNHNS, CDR2 SASEGT. The CDR3, as DNA: TGTGCCAGCAGTGTCGCAGGGAATTACGAGCAGTACTTC. Protein product: CASSVAGNYEQYF.

This clone appeared a single time. The chain is built from TRBV2 and TRBJ1-1; D gene unclear. Trimming stripped 1 base from V and 0 bases from J, with 6 bases between. The CDR3 spans 14 residues. Germline loops: CDR1 SNHLY, CDR2 FYNNEI. In DNA form, the CDR3 reads TGTGCCAGCAGTGAAGGGGTCTTGAACACTGAAGCTTTCTTT. It yields the protein CASSEGVLNTEAFF.

The chain's CDR3 is CASSPGGDYDYGYTF. The CDR3 coding sequence is TGCGCCAGCAGCCCAGGGGGCGACTATGACTATGGCTACACCTTC. V and J are TRBV5-1 and TRBJ1-2; 8 positions match TRBD1. V shed 4 bases and J 3 bases; nucleotides not matched to a gene: 8. Germline V lookup: CDR1 SGHRS, CDR2 YFSETQ. This CDR3 spans 15 amino acids.

The gene calls are TRBV5-1 and TRBJ2-3, with TRBD1 as a possible D gene (6 bases). The germline V gene has CDR1 SGHRS and CDR2 YFSETQ. V was shortened by 4 bases and J by 3 bases, with 15 bases between the two germline ends. This CDR3 spans 15 amino acids. The CDR3 loop is CASSPPKGVTDTQYF. CDR3 sequence (DNA): TGCGCCAGCAGCCCCCCAAAGGGGGTAACAGATACGCAGTATTTT.

This chain uses TRBV6-6 with TRBJ2-2; D not certain. Trimming removed 8 bases at V and 2 bases at J, with 9 bases between. CDR3 length equals 13 residues. From germline, CDR1 is MNHNY and CDR2 SVGAGI (reference sequence). This chain's CDR3 is CASVQRNTGELFF. DNA for the CDR3: TGTGCCAGCGTACAAAGAAACACCGGGGAGCTGTTTTTT.

The chain joins TRBV6-6 to TRBJ1-2; D possibly corresponds to TRBD1 (6 bases). V was trimmed by 8 bases and J by 4 bases, leaving 8 bases between them. In germline, CDR1 is MNHNY, CDR2 SVGAGI (reference sequence). The length of the CDR3 is 11 residues. The CDR3 region is CASGDIYGYTF. For the CDR3, the DNA is TGTGCCAGCGGGGACATCTATGGCTACACCTTC.

The rearrangement uses TRBV27 and TRBJ1-6, with TRBD1 matching over 8 bases. The CDR3 has 13 amino acids. Germline V gene data show CDR1 as MNHEY and CDR2 as SMNVEV (reference sequence). The V and J ends lost 4 bases and 12 bases, in that order; junction bases with no gene match: 5. In nucleotides, the CDR3 is TGTGCCAGCAGTTGGCAGGGGGCACAACCCCTCCACTTT. Translation: CASSWQGAQPLHF.

The chain couples TRBV14 to TRBJ2-5, with 9 bases that match TRBD1. The J call may be incorrect, as the DNA end agrees better with TRBJ2-7. CDR3 length: 19 amino acids. Germline CDR1 SGHDN, CDR2 FVKESK. CDR3 sequence (DNA): TGTGCCAGCAGCAAAAGGGGGGGGACAGGGAAGACCCCTCCCTACGAGCAGTACTTC. This translates into CASSKRGGTGKTPPYEQYF.

This clone was detected a few times. V is TRBV4-3 and J is TRBJ1-3, with 7 nucleotides matching TRBD1. The germline V gene encodes CDR1 LGHNA and CDR2 YSLEER. The CDR3 totals 15 residues. J was trimmed by 1 base and V by 1 base; bases with no gene match: 1. The CDR3 bases are TGCGCCAGCAGCCAAGGACAGGGATCTGGAAACACCATATATTTT. Protein: CASSQGQGSGNTIYF.

The rearrangement joins TRBV14 to TRBJ2-2, with a possible D match to TRBD1 (6 bases). This CDR3 has 16 amino acids. V was pared by 1 base and J by 6 bases, with 15 bases between. The V gene's germline CDR1 is SGHDN and CDR2 FVKESK. CDR3 sequence: CASSQGAQGQAGELFF. Written as DNA, the CDR3 is TGTGCCAGCAGCCAAGGGGCACAGGGACAAGCCGGGGAGCTGTTTTTT.

The chain has TRBV29-1 and TRBJ2-3; D gene unclear. The germline CDR1 and CDR2 sequences are SQVTM and ANQGSEA. The length of the CDR3 is 13 residues. V lost 3 bases and J lost 2, with 9 bases in between. The CDR3 DNA reads as TGCAGCGTTGACAAGGGAATCACAGATACGCAGTATTTT. Encoded protein: CSVDKGITDTQYF.

The V call is TRBV19, the J call TRBJ1-2; D possibly corresponds to TRBD1 (6 bases). The CDR3 extends over 14 amino acids. Germline CDR1 LNHDA, CDR2 SQIVND (reference sequence). The V end was cut by 8 bases, the J end by 0 bases, with 13 bases between. Here the CDR3 DNA reads TGTGCCAGTGGATCACAGGGAACTAACTATGGCTACACCTTC. It encodes CASGSQGTNYGYTF.

The chain employs TRBV19 and TRBJ1-5; D possibly corresponds to TRBD1 (6 bases). The CDR3 covers 16 residues. The V gene's germline CDR1 is LNHDA and CDR2 SQIVND (reference sequence). V dropped 3 bases and J dropped 3 bases, with 15 bases sitting between them. CDR3 sequence: CASSIGDTSYNQPQHF. For the CDR3, the DNA is TGTGCCAGTAGTATCGGGGACACCTCTTACAATCAGCCCCAGCATTTT.

The J gene is TRBJ2-1, the V gene TRBV2; 7 bases are a match to TRBD2. This CDR3 is 14 amino acids long. Germline V gives CDR1 SNHLY, CDR2 FYNNEI. J gave up 8 bases and V 3 bases, and 7 bases lay outside the gene matches. The CDR3 DNA reads as TGTGCCAGCAGTGACACGGGAGGTACGGATGAGCAGTTCTTC. This codes for CASSDTGGTDEQFF. Together with reference TRBV2 and TRBJ2-1, the CDR3 gives the full variable domain: EPEVTQTPSHQVTQMGQEVILRCVPISNHLYFYWYRQILGQKVEFLVSFYNNEISEKSEIFDDQFSVERPDGSNFTLKIRSTKLEDSAMYFCASSDTGGTDEQFFGPGTRLTVL.

As DNA, the CDR3 is TGTGCCAGCAGCGCGGAACCGGGACACACTAGCACAGATACGCAGTATTTT. This codes for CASSAEPGHTSTDTQYF. The rearrangement links TRBV9 to TRBJ2-3; perhaps TRBD1 as D (6 bases). Germline CDR1 SGDLS, CDR2 YYNGEE. This CDR3 region has 17 residues. The V end was cut by 3 bases, the J end by 0 bases, with 17 bases between.